This record looks at one T cell receptor (beta chain) sequence and its context. As yet, its antigen is unknown. This specimen belongs to a study of multiple sclerosis patients with progressive multifocal leukoencephalopathy. Findings of the study overall: It is unclear whether the findings reflect JC virus infection or general immunocompromise.

With V trimmed by 3 bases and J by 1 base, 4 bases remained unmatched. Germline V lookup: CDR1 MDHEN, CDR2 SYDVKM. The CDR3 loop spans 15 amino acids. Time point reported: approximately 12 months of natalizumab therapy. Using immunoSEQ multiplex PCR, the repertoire was profiled, and TCRdb retains in-frame clones only, with some absent. In the table there are about 30,000 clones, around 90% of which are singletons. This clonotype originated in a human donor with multiple sclerosis. The material was PBMCs, obtained from a patient treated with natalizumab. The V gene is TRBV28, the J gene TRBJ2-7; 9 bases fit TRBD1. CDR3 amino acids: CASSLDGQGSYEQYF. The CDR3 DNA reads TGTGCCAGCAGTTTGGACGGACAGGGGTCCTACGAGCAGTACTTC.